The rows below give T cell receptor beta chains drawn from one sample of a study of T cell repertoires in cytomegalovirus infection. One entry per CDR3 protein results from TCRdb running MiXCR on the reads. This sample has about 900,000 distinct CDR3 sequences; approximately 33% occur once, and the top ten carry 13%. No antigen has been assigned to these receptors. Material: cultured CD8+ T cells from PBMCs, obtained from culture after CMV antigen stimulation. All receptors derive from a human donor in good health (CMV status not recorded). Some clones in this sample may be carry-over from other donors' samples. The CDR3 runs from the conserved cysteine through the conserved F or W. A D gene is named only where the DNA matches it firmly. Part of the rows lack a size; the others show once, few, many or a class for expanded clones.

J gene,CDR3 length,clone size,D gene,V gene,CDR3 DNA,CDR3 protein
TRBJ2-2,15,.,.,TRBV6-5,TGTGCCAGCAGTTACGACACCCCGAACACCGGGGAGCTGTTTTTT,CASSYDTPNTGELFF
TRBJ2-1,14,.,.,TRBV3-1,TGTGCCAGCAGTTCCCAGAGATCGTCAAATGAGCAGTTCTTC,CASSSQRSSNEQFF
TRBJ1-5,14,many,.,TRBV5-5,TGTGCCAGCAGTTTAGGGCAGGACAATCAGCCCCAGCATTTT,CASSLGQDNQPQHF
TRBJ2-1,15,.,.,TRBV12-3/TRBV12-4,TGTGCCAGCAGTTGGGACATGTCATCCTACAATGAGCAGTTCTTC,CASSWDMSSYNEQFF
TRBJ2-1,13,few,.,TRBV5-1,TGCGCCAGCAGCTTGGTTGGGCAGGATGAGCAGTTCTTC,CASSLVGQDEQFF
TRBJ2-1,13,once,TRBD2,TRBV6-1,TGTGCCAGCGGGTTAGCGGGGGAGTATGAGCAGTTCTTC,CASGLAGEYEQFF
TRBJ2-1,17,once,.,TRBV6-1,TGTGCCAGCAATGAAAACCTCGGTCTGAGCTCCTACAATGAGCAGTTCTTC,CASNENLGLSSYNEQFF
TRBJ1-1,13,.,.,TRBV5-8,TGTGCCAGCGGTGAAAGTCCGAACACTGAAGCTTTCTTT,CASGESPNTEAFF
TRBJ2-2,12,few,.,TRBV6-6,TGTGCCAGCGCTGGGAGCACCGGGGAGCTGTTTTTT,CASAGSTGELFF
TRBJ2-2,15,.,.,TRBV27,TGTGCCAGCAGTTTTTCCCGGGGGTACACCGGGGAGCTGTTTTTT,CASSFSRGYTGELFF
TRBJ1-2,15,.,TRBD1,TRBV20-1,TGCAGTGCTGCGGGACAGGAGACCCTTAACTATGGCTACACCTTC,CSAAGQETLNYGYTF
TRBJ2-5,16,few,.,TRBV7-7,TGTGCTAGCAGCTTAGCCGGCCGGATAGATATAGAGACCCAGTACTTC,CASSLAGRIDIETQYF
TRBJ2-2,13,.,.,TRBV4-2,TGTGCCAGCGGGCCCTCAGACACCGGGGAGCTGTTTTTT,CASGPSDTGELFF
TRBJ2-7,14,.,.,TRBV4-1,TGCGCCAGCAGCCAATATACTGGAACCTACGAGCAGTACTTC,CASSQYTGTYEQYF
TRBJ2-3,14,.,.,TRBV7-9,TGTGCCAGCAGCAGTATCTCTGTTGGGGGAACGCAGTATTTT,CASSSISVGGTQYF
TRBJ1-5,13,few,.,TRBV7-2,TGTGCCAGCAGGGCGGGGGGCACACAGCCCCAGCATTTT,CASRAGGTQPQHF
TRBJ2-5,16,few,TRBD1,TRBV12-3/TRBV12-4,TGTGCCAGCAGTTTAGGGGGGACAGGGACGAAGGAGACCCAGTACTTC,CASSLGGTGTKETQYF
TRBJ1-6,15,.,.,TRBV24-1,TGTGCCACCAGTGATGCACAGGGTTATAATTCACCCCTCCACTTT,CATSDAQGYNSPLHF
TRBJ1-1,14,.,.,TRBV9,TGTGCCAGCAGCGTAAACATAATGAACACTGAAGCTTTCTTT,CASSVNIMNTEAFF
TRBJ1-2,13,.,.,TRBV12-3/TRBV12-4,TGTGCCAGCAGTCAAAACAGGGTCTGGGGCTACACCTTC,CASSQNRVWGYTF
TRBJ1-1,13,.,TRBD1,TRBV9,TGTGCCAGCAGCGTAGAACAGGGGGATGAAGCTTTCTTT,CASSVEQGDEAFF
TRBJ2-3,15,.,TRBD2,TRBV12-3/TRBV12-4,TGTGCCAGCACCAAAGCTAGCGGCACCACAGATACGCAGTATTTT,CASTKASGTTDTQYF
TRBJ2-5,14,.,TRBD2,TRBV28,TGTGCCAGCAGTCCCTTCCGGGGGGGTGAGACCCAGTACTTC,CASSPFRGGETQYF
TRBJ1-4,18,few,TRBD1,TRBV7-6,TGTGCCAGCAGCCTTTTCTGGACAGGGAGCGTCACTAATGAAAAACTGTTTTTT,CASSLFWTGSVTNEKLFF
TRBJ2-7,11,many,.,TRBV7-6,TGTGCCAGCAGTTCCTTCTACGAGCAGTACTTC,CASSSFYEQYF
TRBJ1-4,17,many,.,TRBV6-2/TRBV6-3,TGTGCCAGCAGTTACTCCCCAAGGGATGCAACTAATGAAAAACTGTTTTTT,CASSYSPRDATNEKLFF
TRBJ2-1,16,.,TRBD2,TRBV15,TGTGCCACCAGCAGAGTGAGCGGGGGGCCCTACAATGAGCAGTTCTTC,CATSRVSGGPYNEQFF
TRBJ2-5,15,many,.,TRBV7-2,TGTGCCAGCATCCCGGGGGCGGCCTACCAAGAGACCCAGTACTTC,CASIPGAAYQETQYF
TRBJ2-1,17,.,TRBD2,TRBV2,TGTGCCAGCAGTGTTGGGGGGGAGGTAGCGGCCTACAATGAGCAGTTCTTC,CASSVGGEVAAYNEQFF
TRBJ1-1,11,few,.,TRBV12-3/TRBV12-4,TGTGCCAGCAGTTTAGCGGAGGGCACTTTCTTT,CASSLAEGTFF
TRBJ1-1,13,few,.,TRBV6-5,TGTGCCAGCAGTTCCGACCTGGGTACTGAAGCTTTCTTT,CASSSDLGTEAFF
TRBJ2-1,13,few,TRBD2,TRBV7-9,TGTGCCAGCAGCTTGGAGGGGAGGGATGAGCAGTTCTTC,CASSLEGRDEQFF
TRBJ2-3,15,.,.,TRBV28,TGTGCCACCGGCCGAGGCGTGTCTGACACAGATACGCAGTATTTT,CATGRGVSDTDTQYF
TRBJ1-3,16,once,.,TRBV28,TGTGCCAGCAGTTTACCATCAGGTTACTCTGGAAACACCATATATTTT,CASSLPSGYSGNTIYF
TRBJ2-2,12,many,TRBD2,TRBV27,TGTGCCAGCCGGGGGGAGACCGGGGAGCTGTTTTTT,CASRGETGELFF
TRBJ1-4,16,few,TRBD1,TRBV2,TGTGCCAGCAGTCTGTCGGCGGGACAGGGAGACGAAAAACTGTTTTTT,CASSLSAGQGDEKLFF
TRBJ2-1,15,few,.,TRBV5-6,TGTGCCAGCAGCTTGGCCGGGCTCAGTGAAAATGAGCAGTTCTTC,CASSLAGLSENEQFF
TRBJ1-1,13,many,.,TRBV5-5,TGTGCCAGCAGCTTGTTCGTGAACACTGAAGCTTTCTTT,CASSLFVNTEAFF
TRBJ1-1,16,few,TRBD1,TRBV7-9,TGTGCCAGCAGACCCAACAGGGGCCCTTCGGGCACTGAAGCTTTCTTT,CASRPNRGPSGTEAFF
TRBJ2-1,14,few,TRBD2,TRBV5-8,TGTGCCAGCAGCGCCCAGCGGGGTGGGAGTGAGCAGTTCTTC,CASSAQRGGSEQFF
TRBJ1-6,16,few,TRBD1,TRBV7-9,TGTGCCAGCCGTTCCGACAGGGACCTCTATAATTCACCCCTCCACTTT,CASRSDRDLYNSPLHF
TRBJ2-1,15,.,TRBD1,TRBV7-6,TGTGCCAGCAGCCGGACAGGTAAACCCTACAATGAGCAGTTCTTC,CASSRTGKPYNEQFF
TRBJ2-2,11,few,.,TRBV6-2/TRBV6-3,TGTGCCAGCACCCTAGCCGGGGAGCTGTTTTTT,CASTLAGELFF
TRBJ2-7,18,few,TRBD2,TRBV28,TGTGCCAGCAGTACCCGTAGCGGGGGGGAAGGTTTGTCCTACGAGCAGTACTTC,CASSTRSGGEGLSYEQYF
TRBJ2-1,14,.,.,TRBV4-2,TGTGCCAGCAGCCCAGGGGCCGGCGGGGGTGAGCAGTTCTTC,CASSPGAGGGEQFF
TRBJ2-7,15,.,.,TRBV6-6,TGTGCCAGCAGTTTGGTCAAAGGGCTGCCGAACGAGCAGTACTTC,CASSLVKGLPNEQYF